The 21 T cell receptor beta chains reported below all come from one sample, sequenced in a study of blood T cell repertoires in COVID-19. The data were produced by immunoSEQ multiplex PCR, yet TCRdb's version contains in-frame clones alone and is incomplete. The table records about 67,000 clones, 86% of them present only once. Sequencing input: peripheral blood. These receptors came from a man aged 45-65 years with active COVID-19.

The chain's CDR3 is CASSQDSLRSEQYF. The CDR3 DNA sequence: TGTGCCAGCAGCCAGGACTCCCTGCGCAGCGAGCAGTACTTC. The chain combines TRBV7-2 with TRBJ2-7, with a possible D match to TRBD2 (5 bases). The CDR3 sequence is 14 residues long. Trimming left V 5 bases short and J 6 bases short, with 17 bases between. The V gene's germline CDR1 is SGHTA and CDR2 FQGNSA.

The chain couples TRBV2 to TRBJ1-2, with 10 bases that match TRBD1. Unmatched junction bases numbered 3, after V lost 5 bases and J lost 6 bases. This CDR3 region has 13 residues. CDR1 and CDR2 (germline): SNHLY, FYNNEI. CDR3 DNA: TGTGCCAGCAGTCGGACAGGGGGGGATGGCTACACCTTC. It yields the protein CASSRTGGDGYTF. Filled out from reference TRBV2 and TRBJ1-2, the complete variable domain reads EPEVTQTPSHQVTQMGQEVILRCVPISNHLYFYWYRQILGQKVEFLVSFYNNEISEKSEIFDDQFSVERPDGSNFTLKIRSTKLEDSAMYFCASSRTGGDGYTFGSGTRLTVV.

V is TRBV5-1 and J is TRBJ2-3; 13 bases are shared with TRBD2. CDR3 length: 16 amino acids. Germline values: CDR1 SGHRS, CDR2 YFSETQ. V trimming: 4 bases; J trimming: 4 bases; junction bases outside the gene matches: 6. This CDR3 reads CASSPATSGGADTQYF. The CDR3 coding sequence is TGCGCCAGCAGCCCGGCTACTAGCGGGGGGGCAGATACGCAGTATTTT.

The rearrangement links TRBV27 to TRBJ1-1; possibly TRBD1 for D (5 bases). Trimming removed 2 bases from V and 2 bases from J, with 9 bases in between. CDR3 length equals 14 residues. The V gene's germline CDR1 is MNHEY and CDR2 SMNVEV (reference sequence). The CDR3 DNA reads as TGTGCCAGCAGTTTAATTGACAGAAACACTGAAGCTTTCTTT. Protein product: CASSLIDRNTEAFF.

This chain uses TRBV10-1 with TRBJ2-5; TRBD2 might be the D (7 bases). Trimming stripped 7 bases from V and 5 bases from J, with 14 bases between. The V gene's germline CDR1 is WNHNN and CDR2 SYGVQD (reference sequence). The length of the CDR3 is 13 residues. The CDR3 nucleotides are TGCGCCAGCAACGGGGGGCGCGGGGAGACCCAGTACTTC. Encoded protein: CASNGGRGETQYF.

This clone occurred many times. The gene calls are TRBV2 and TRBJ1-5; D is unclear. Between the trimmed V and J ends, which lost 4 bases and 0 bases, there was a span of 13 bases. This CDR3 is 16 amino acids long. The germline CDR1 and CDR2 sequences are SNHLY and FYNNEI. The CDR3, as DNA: TGTGCCAGCAGTGCATTAGACATTTATAGCAATCAGCCCCAGCATTTT. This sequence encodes CASSALDIYSNQPQHF.

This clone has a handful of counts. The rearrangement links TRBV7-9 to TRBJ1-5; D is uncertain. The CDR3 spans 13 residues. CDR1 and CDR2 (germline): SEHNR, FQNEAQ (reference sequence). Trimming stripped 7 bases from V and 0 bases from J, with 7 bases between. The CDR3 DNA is TGTGCCAGCACCCGGGGTAGCAATCAGCCCCAGCATTTT. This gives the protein CASTRGSNQPQHF.

CDR3 residues: CASSLPGQGPYEQYF. The DNA for the CDR3 is TGTGCCAGCAGTCTACCGGGACAGGGTCCCTACGAGCAGTACTTC. J is TRBJ2-7 and V is TRBV28; 9 bases map to TRBD1. CDR1 and CDR2 from the germline V gene are MDHEN and SYDVKM. This CDR3 is built from 15 residues. V was pared by 5 bases and J by 2 bases, with 7 bases of the junction left unmatched. Looking up the rest from reference TRBV28 and TRBJ2-7 gives the full variable domain: DVKVTQSSRYLVKRTGEKVFLECVQDMDHENMFWYRQDPGLGLRLIYFSYDVKMKEKGDIPEGYSVSREKKERFSLILESASTNQTSMYLCASSLPGQGPYEQYFGPGTRLTVT.

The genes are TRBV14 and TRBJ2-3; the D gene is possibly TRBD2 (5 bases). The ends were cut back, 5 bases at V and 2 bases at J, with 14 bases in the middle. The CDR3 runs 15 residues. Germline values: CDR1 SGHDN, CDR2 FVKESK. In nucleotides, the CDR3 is TGTGCCAGCAGCTACAGCGACTACAACACAGATACGCAGTATTTT. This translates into CASSYSDYNTDTQYF.

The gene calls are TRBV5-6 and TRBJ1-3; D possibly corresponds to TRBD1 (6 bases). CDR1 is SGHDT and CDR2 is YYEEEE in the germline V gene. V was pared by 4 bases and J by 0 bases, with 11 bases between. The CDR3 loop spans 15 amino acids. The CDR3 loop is CASSHTGISGNTIYF. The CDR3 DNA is TGTGCCAGCAGCCATACAGGGATCTCTGGAAACACCATATATTTT.

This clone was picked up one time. The CDR3 DNA follows: TGCGCCAGCAGCGCATCCGGGACAGGGGATGGAAACACCATATATTTT. This translates into CASSASGTGDGNTIYF. The V call is TRBV5-1, the J call TRBJ1-3; 10 positions agree with TRBD1. Germline CDR1 SGHRS, CDR2 YFSETQ. This CDR3 spans 16 amino acids. Losses at the gene ends were 4 bases for V and 3 bases for J; bases not matched to a gene: 7.

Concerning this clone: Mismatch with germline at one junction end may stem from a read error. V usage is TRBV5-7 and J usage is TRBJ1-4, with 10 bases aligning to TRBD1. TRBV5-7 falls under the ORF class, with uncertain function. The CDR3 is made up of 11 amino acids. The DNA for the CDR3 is TGTGCCAGCAACCTAACCGGGACAGGGGTCTTT. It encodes CASNLTGTGVF.

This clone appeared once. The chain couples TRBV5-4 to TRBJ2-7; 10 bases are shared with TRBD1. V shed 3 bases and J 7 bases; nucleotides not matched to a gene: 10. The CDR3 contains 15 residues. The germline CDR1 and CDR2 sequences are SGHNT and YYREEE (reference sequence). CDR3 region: CASSSPDRGPWEQYF. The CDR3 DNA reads TGTGCCAGCAGCTCCCCCGACAGGGGGCCTTGGGAGCAGTACTTC.

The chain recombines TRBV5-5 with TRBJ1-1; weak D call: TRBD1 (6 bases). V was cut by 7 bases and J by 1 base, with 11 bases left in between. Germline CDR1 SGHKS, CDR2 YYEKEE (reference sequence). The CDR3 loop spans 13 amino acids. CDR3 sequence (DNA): TGTGCCAGCCAGGGGCTCCCGAACACTGAAGCTTTCTTT. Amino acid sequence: CASQGLPNTEAFF.

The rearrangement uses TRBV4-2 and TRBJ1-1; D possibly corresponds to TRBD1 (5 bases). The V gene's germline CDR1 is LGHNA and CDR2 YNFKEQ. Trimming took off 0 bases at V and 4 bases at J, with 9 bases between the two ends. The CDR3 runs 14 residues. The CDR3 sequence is CASSQETVLTEAFF. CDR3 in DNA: TGTGCCAGCAGCCAAGAGACAGTCCTCACTGAAGCTTTCTTT.

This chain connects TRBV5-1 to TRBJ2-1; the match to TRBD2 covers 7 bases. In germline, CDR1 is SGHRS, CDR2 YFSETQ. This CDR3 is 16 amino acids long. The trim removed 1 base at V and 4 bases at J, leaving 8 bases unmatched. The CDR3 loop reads CASSLNEASGYNEQFF. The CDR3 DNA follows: TGCGCCAGCAGCTTGAACGAGGCTAGCGGATACAATGAGCAGTTCTTC.

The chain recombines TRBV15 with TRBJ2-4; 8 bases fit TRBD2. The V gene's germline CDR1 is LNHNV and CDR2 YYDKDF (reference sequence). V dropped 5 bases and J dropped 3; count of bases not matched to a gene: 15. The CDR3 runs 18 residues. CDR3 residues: CATSVHRVSGEVKNIQYF. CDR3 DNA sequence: TGTGCCACCAGCGTTCACCGGGTTAGCGGGGAAGTCAAAAACATTCAGTACTTC.

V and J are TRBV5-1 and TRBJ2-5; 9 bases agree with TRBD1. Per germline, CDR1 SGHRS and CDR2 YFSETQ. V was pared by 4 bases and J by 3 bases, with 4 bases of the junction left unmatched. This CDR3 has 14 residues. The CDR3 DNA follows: TGCGCCAGCAGCCTATGGACAGGGGAAGAGACCCAGTACTTC. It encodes CASSLWTGEETQYF.

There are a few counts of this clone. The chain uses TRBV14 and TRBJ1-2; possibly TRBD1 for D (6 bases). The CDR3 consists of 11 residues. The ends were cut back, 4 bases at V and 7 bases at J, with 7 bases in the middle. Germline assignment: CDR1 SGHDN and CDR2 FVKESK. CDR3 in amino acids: CASSRQAGYTF. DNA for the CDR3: TGTGCCAGCAGCCGACAGGCTGGCTACACCTTC.

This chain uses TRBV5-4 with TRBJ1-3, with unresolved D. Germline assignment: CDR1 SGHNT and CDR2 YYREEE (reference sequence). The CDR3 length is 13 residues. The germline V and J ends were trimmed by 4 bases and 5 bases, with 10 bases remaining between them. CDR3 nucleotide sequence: TGTGCCAGCAGCCCCGGACTCCGAAACACCATATATTTT. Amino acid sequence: CASSPGLRNTIYF. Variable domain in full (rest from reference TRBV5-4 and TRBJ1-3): ETGVTQSPTHLIKTRGQQVTLRCSSQSGHNTVSWYQQALGQGPQFIFQYYREEENGRGNFPPRFSGLQFPNYSSELNVNALELDDSALYLCASSPGLRNTIYFGEGSWLTVV.

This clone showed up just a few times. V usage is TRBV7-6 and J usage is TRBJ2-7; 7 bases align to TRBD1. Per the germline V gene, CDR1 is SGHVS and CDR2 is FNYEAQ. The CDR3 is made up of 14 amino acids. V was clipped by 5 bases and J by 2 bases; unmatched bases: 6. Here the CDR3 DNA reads TGTGCCAGCAGCCCTACCGGGACAGCCTACGAGCAGTACTTC. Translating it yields CASSPTGTAYEQYF.